These 18 T cell receptor beta chains share one sample of origin, sequenced in a study of early T cells in non-severe SARS-CoV-2 infection. One entry per CDR3 protein, called by TCRdb with MiXCR from the 5' RACE reads. The table includes tens of thousands of distinct CDR3 sequences, roughly 10% detected once. The sample was whole blood, taken at baseline. The receptor source for this set is an adult who was a healthcare worker with PCR-confirmed SARS-CoV-2 infection or an uninfected control (not recorded which).

In its sample, this clonotype was seen many times. The V gene is TRBV6-6, the J gene TRBJ1-6, with 10 nucleotides matching TRBD1. Trimming removed 5 bases from V and 6 bases from J; junction bases left unmatched: 7. CDR1 and CDR2 from the germline V gene are MNHNY and SVGAGI (reference sequence). The CDR3 covers 16 residues. The CDR3 DNA reads as TGTGCCAGCAGTCGACAGGGGGCGAATGTTAATTCACCCCTCCACTTT. Residues: CASSRQGANVNSPLHF.

This clonotype was observed a handful of times. This chain joins TRBV20-1 and TRBJ2-1; the match to TRBD2 covers 12 bases. The ends lost 4 bases at V and 8 bases at J; junction bases unmatched: 9. This CDR3 comprises 15 residues. Germline loops: CDR1 DFQATT, CDR2 SNEGSKA (reference sequence). The CDR3 sequence is CSATQTSGRRDEQFF. The CDR3 DNA reads as TGCAGTGCTACCCAAACTAGCGGGAGGAGGGATGAGCAGTTCTTC.

This chain connects TRBV6-2 or TRBV6-3 to TRBJ2-2; D gene uncertain. In germline, CDR1 is MNHEY, CDR2 SVGEGT. V lost 6 bases to trimming and J lost 1 base, with 15 bases between them. The CDR3 extends over 16 amino acids. The CDR3 sequence is CASSSIRFLNTGELFF. The CDR3 DNA is TGTGCCAGCAGCTCGATCAGGTTCCTGAACACCGGGGAGCTGTTTTTT.

CDR3 DNA sequence: TGTGCCAGCGATGGAGGCTATGGCTACACCTTC. It yields the protein CASDGGYGYTF. The chain joins TRBV2 to TRBJ1-2; D gene ambiguous. The germline V gene encodes CDR1 SNHLY and CDR2 FYNNEI. The CDR3 has 11 amino acids. Trimming stripped 8 bases from V and 4 bases from J, with 8 bases between.

This clonotype turned up a few times. The gene calls are TRBV7-9 and TRBJ2-3; TRBD2 agrees at 7 bases. This CDR3 is 17 amino acids long. The V gene end was trimmed by 3 bases and the J gene end by 3 bases; junction bases not matched to a gene: 12. The germline V gene encodes CDR1 SEHNR and CDR2 FQNEAQ (reference sequence). CDR3 coding DNA: TGTGCCAGCAGCTTTGGGAGCGGGACGCGGGGAACAGATACGCAGTATTTT. Amino acids: CASSFGSGTRGTDTQYF.

This clonotype was observed a handful of times. The CDR3 bases are TGTGCCAGCAGCTTAGGTCCGACTAGCGGGGACAATGAGCAGTTCTTC. It is translated as CASSLGPTSGDNEQFF. The rearrangement uses TRBV11-2 and TRBJ2-1, with 11 bases lining up with TRBD2. CDR1 and CDR2 (germline): SGHAT, FQNNGV. The CDR3 runs 16 residues. V lost 1 base to trimming and J lost 5 bases; unmatched junction nucleotides: 4. Filled out from reference TRBV11-2 and TRBJ2-1, the complete variable domain reads EAGVAQSPRYKIIEKRQSVAFWCNPISGHATLYWYQQILGQGPKLLIQFQNNGVVDDSQLPKDRFSAERLKGVDSTLKIQPAKLEDSAVYLCASSLGPTSGDNEQFFGPGTRLTVL.

There are many counts of this clonotype. The chain uses TRBV5-1 and TRBJ2-1, with 11 bases aligning to TRBD2. Germline CDR1 and CDR2: SGHRS and YFSETQ. J was trimmed by 3 bases and V by 3 bases; bases with no gene match: 8. The CDR3 extends over 17 amino acids. This CDR3 reads CASSWVSGRGNYNEQFF. In nucleotides, the CDR3 is TGCGCCAGCAGCTGGGTTAGCGGGAGGGGAAACTACAATGAGCAGTTCTTC.

This clonotype was counted at least ten times. This chain uses TRBV19 with TRBJ2-6, with a weak D call TRBD1 (6 bases). The germline CDR1 and CDR2 sequences are LNHDA and SQIVND (reference sequence). This CDR3 is built from 14 residues. V shed 2 bases and J shed 12 bases, with 14 bases lying between them. The CDR3 sequence is CASSIKAGARVLTF. CDR3 DNA: TGTGCCAGTAGTATAAAGGCAGGGGCCCGCGTCCTGACTTTC.

The genes are TRBV3-1 and TRBJ2-2; 7 bases map to TRBD1. Germline trimming cut 2 bases from V and 6 bases from J; bases unmatched to any gene: 0. The germline gives CDR1 LGHDT, CDR2 YNNKEL (reference sequence). This CDR3 spans 13 amino acids. CDR3 protein: CASSQQGAGELFF. The CDR3, as DNA: TGTGCCAGCAGCCAACAGGGGGCCGGGGAGCTGTTTTTT.

A few counts support this clonotype. This chain links TRBV7-9 with TRBJ2-7; no definite D call. V lost 2 bases, J lost 5 bases, and 10 bases lay in between. Germline values: CDR1 SEHNR, CDR2 FQNEAQ (reference sequence). The CDR3 extends over 13 amino acids. The CDR3 sequence is CASSLTSRDEQYF. The CDR3 DNA follows: TGTGCCAGCAGCTTAACCTCCCGGGACGAGCAGTACTTC.

This chain connects TRBV10-2 to TRBJ2-1, with D perhaps matching TRBD2 (5 bases). With 4 bases removed from V and 5 bases from J, the gap between germline ends came to 6 bases. Germline-derived CDR1 and CDR2 are WSHSY and SAAADI. The CDR3 has 12 amino acids. CDR3 region: CASSGGNNEQFF. In nucleotides, the CDR3 is TGCGCCAGCAGTGGAGGGAACAATGAGCAGTTCTTC.

This clonotype was seen only a few times. The V call is TRBV11-2, the J call TRBJ2-7; no firm D call. The CDR3 runs to 13 residues. Germline V gives CDR1 SGHAT, CDR2 FQNNGV. The V end was cut by 5 bases, the J end by 3 bases, with 11 bases between. The CDR3 DNA follows: TGTGCCAGCAGCATGGACGGTCTCTACGAGCAGTACTTC. It encodes CASSMDGLYEQYF. Based on the CDR3 plus reference TRBV11-2 and TRBJ2-7, the full variable domain is EAGVAQSPRYKIIEKRQSVAFWCNPISGHATLYWYQQILGQGPKLLIQFQNNGVVDDSQLPKDRFSAERLKGVDSTLKIQPAKLEDSAVYLCASSMDGLYEQYFGPGTRLTVT.

Details on this clonotype: A far larger clone is a single base away, which makes a read error likely. The chain links TRBV6-2 or TRBV6-3 to TRBJ1-4, with no clear D. The CDR3 is 15 residues long. Germline V CDR1 and CDR2: MNHEY, SVGEGT. The CDR3 bases are TGTGCCAGCAGTGTTCTCGGGATAACTAATAAAAAACTGTTTTTT. Encoded protein: CASSVLGITNKKLFF.

This clonotype was seen more than once but under ten times. This CDR3 is CASSAVSYNEQFF. Written as DNA, the CDR3 is TGTGCCAGCAGCGCGGTTTCCTACAATGAGCAGTTCTTC. The chain uses TRBV12-3 or TRBV12-4 and TRBJ2-1; D uncertain. The CDR3 covers 13 residues. V lost 6 bases, J lost 1 base, and 7 bases lay in between.

This clonotype was seen ten or more times. The chain recombines TRBV6-2 or TRBV6-3 with TRBJ1-6, with D uncertain. Germline lookup yields CDR1 MNHEY and CDR2 SVGEGT. The CDR3 is 13 residues long. Between the trimmed V and J ends, which lost 7 bases and 7 bases, there was a span of 11 bases. This CDR3 is CASNFDDNSPLHF. The CDR3, as DNA: TGTGCCAGCAACTTCGACGACAATTCACCCCTCCACTTT.

There are a few counts of this clonotype. The V call is TRBV6-5, the J call TRBJ1-6; 9 bases match TRBD1. This CDR3 has 17 amino acids. Trimming removed 6 bases from V and 6 bases from J; junction bases left unmatched: 12. Looked up from germline, CDR1 is MNHEY and CDR2 is SVGAGI. CDR3 in DNA: TGTGCCAGCAGCTACCGGGACAGGGTATTTGGTAATTCACCCCTCCACTTT. This sequence encodes CASSYRDRVFGNSPLHF.

J is TRBJ2-7 and V is TRBV18, with D maybe TRBD1 (5 bases). Germline values: CDR1 KGHSH, CDR2 LQKENI. The V end was cut by 2 bases, the J end by 7 bases, with 12 bases between. This CDR3 is 13 amino acids long. DNA for the CDR3: TGTGCCAGCTCACCAGGGGCGCCGAGGGAGCAGTACTTC. It translates to CASSPGAPREQYF.

The chain carries TRBV3-1 and TRBJ2-3; D is perhaps TRBD1 or TRBD2 (5 bases each). In germline, CDR1 is LGHDT, CDR2 YNNKEL (reference sequence). Trimming took 4 bases from V and 2 from J, leaving 13 bases between them. The CDR3 extends over 15 amino acids. The CDR3 DNA is TGTGCCAGCAGCCCCCGGGACCTAACCACAGATACGCAGTATTTT. Amino acid sequence: CASSPRDLTTDTQYF.